These T cell receptor beta chains were read from a single sample in a study of OX40 agonist ivuxolimab in advanced cancers. The table came from immunoSEQ multiplex PCR; TCRdb's copy has only in-frame clones and leaves some out. The sample records 75,000 to 95,000 clones, roughly 90% being singletons. The sequenced sample was CD4+ or CD8+ T cells sorted from blood, obtained in a trial of the OX40 agonist ivuxolimab. The receptors derive from an adult with an advanced solid tumor such as melanoma, head and neck, liver or kidney cancer. The conserved cysteine and the conserved F or W are not part of the CDR3 here. The D gene is left open where the match is weak.

v_call: TRBV2; j_call: TRBJ2-5; d_call: NA; cdr3_aa: ASRTVETQY
v_call: TRBV4-2; j_call: TRBJ1-2; d_call: NA; cdr3_aa: ASSQESRDPYGYT
v_call: TRBV5-1; j_call: TRBJ2-3; d_call: TRBD2; cdr3_aa: ASRSSGSADTQY
v_call: TRBV27; j_call: TRBJ2-7; d_call: TRBD1; cdr3_aa: ASRPGTGGSYEQY
v_call: TRBV18; j_call: TRBJ1-2; d_call: TRBD1; cdr3_aa: ASSPGTGPGYT
v_call: TRBV19; j_call: TRBJ1-4; d_call: NA; cdr3_aa: ASSILRGSKEKLF
v_call: TRBV11-2; j_call: TRBJ2-3; d_call: NA; cdr3_aa: ASSSIRGTDTQY
v_call: TRBV27; j_call: TRBJ2-5; d_call: TRBD2; cdr3_aa: ASSPRLAGGETQY
v_call: TRBV21-1; j_call: TRBJ1-2; d_call: NA; cdr3_aa: ASSKALVQQFNYGYT
v_call: TRBV5-1; j_call: TRBJ2-3; d_call: TRBD2; cdr3_aa: ASSRGLAGSTDTQY
v_call: TRBV5-8; j_call: TRBJ1-4; d_call: NA; cdr3_aa: ASSLIAAGEKLF
v_call: TRBV6-1; j_call: TRBJ2-3; d_call: NA; cdr3_aa: ASSDQGHSTDTQY
v_call: TRBV4-1; j_call: TRBJ2-7; d_call: NA; cdr3_aa: ASSQVWPSYEQY
v_call: TRBV4-1; j_call: TRBJ1-5; d_call: NA; cdr3_aa: ASSQSSRGLYGQPQH
v_call: TRBV5-6; j_call: TRBJ1-5; d_call: TRBD1; cdr3_aa: ASSLLDRAQH
v_call: TRBV29-1; j_call: TRBJ2-1; d_call: NA; cdr3_aa: SVDPAGVNEQF
v_call: TRBV6-1; j_call: TRBJ2-7; d_call: TRBD1; cdr3_aa: AGGQGYEQY
v_call: TRBV30; j_call: TRBJ1-1; d_call: NA; cdr3_aa: AWSRDGPTEAF
v_call: TRBV27; j_call: TRBJ2-7; d_call: TRBD2; cdr3_aa: ASSPRTLAGPSYEQY